This entry lists 28 T cell receptor beta chains sequenced from one sample in a study of beta chain features in type 1 diabetes. Every bit of the isolated RNA underwent reverse transcription, so sequencing read expressed TCRB transcripts. Data came from immunoSEQ multiplex PCR; TCRdb stores just in-frame clones and leaves some out. The data contain 330,000 or so clones, around 15% of them singletons. The material sequenced was central memory CD4+ T cells from blood. These receptors all come from a man aged 25-45 years in good health.

Only a few counts were recorded for this clone. The V and J genes are TRBV7-8 and TRBJ2-3; 9 bases map to TRBD2. The CDR3 runs to 14 residues. Germline CDR1 is SGHVS and CDR2 is FQNEAQ. After removal of 5 bases from V and 6 bases from J, the junction contained 6 bases not matched to a gene. CDR3: CASSEAGGWDTQYF. The CDR3 DNA sequence: TGTGCCAGCAGCGAAGCGGGGGGTTGGGATACGCAGTATTTT.

This clone has just a few counts. The V gene is TRBV5-4, the J gene TRBJ2-2; D not resolved. Germline loops: CDR1 SGHNT, CDR2 YYREEE (reference sequence). The CDR3 has 13 residues. V dropped 1 base and J dropped 6 bases, with 7 bases sitting between them. CDR3 sequence (DNA): TGTGCCAGCAGCTTGTATGAGTCCGGGGAGCTGTTTTTT. Protein: CASSLYESGELFF.

For this clone: At the DNA level, this CDR3 is encoded by other sequences in the same sample as well. This chain connects TRBV20-1 to TRBJ2-3; the D gene could be TRBD1 or TRBD2 (5 bases each). With 1 base removed from V and 6 bases from J, the gap between germline ends came to 5 bases. The germline V gene encodes CDR1 DFQATT and CDR2 SNEGSKA (reference sequence). The CDR3 runs 11 residues. DNA of the CDR3: TGCAGTGCTAGAGGGGGGGATACGCAGTATTTT. It encodes CSARGGDTQYF.

This clone was seen a few times. The genes are TRBV2 and TRBJ2-3, with 9 bases aligning to TRBD2. The CDR3 length is 14 residues. Germline V CDR1 and CDR2: SNHLY, FYNNEI. The V segment lost 4 bases and the J segment 6 bases; nucleotides outside the gene matches: 5. DNA of the CDR3: TGTGCCAGCAGTGCCCTAGCGGGACGTGATACGCAGTATTTT. Protein: CASSALAGRDTQYF.

This clone was observed a few times. This chain uses TRBV9 with TRBJ2-2; D may be TRBD2 (6 bases). V lost 7 bases and J 4 bases, leaving 17 bases between the germline ends. From germline, CDR1 is SGDLS and CDR2 YYNGEE. The CDR3 runs 15 residues. CDR3 DNA sequence: TGTGCCAGCTCACTGCAGGGACTTATCACCGGGGAGCTGTTTTTT. Amino acid sequence: CASSLQGLITGELFF.

This clone was recorded many times. This chain connects TRBV5-4 to TRBJ2-5, with D possibly being TRBD2 (6 bases). The CDR3 loop spans 13 amino acids. V lost 7 bases, J lost 2 bases, and 12 bases lay in between. Germline V CDR1 and CDR2: SGHNT, YYREEE (reference sequence). The CDR3 DNA reads TGTGCCAGCTGGACCGGGGGACAAGAGACCCAGTACTTC. It specifies CASWTGGQETQYF.

A remark on this clone: A single base separates this from a much larger clone, so it may be a read error. The chain employs TRBV30 and TRBJ2-6; D call uncertain. Germline V gene lookup returns CDR1 GTSNPN and CDR2 SVGIG (reference sequence). The CDR3 has 13 residues. Trimming removed 8 bases from V and 3 bases from J, with 11 bases in between. CDR3 in DNA: TGTGCCAGCAGCTTAGTTGGGGCCAACGTCCTGACTTTC. Its protein is CASSLVGANVLTF.

This chain connects TRBV7-6 to TRBJ2-2, with D possibly matching TRBD2 (6 bases). Looked up from germline, CDR1 is SGHVS and CDR2 is FNYEAQ. Trimming stripped 1 base from V and 5 bases from J, with 17 bases between. This CDR3 comprises 17 residues. The CDR3 reads CASSLVDVLAGTGELFF. The CDR3 DNA is TGTGCCAGCAGCTTAGTTGACGTACTAGCTGGAACCGGGGAGCTGTTTTTT.

This clone was observed a handful of times. J is TRBJ2-1 and V is TRBV9; D remains ambiguous. This CDR3 is built from 15 residues. From germline, CDR1 is SGDLS and CDR2 YYNGEE. Trimming removed 4 bases from V and 1 base from J, with 12 bases in between. CDR3 sequence reads: CASSPQAGSYNEQFF. The DNA of the CDR3 is TGTGCCAGCAGCCCCCAGGCAGGATCCTACAATGAGCAGTTCTTC.

This clone was seen many times. CDR3 loop: CSVEAGDRPGGGTQYF. In DNA form, the CDR3 reads TGCAGCGTTGAAGCGGGCGACAGGCCGGGGGGTGGTACGCAGTATTTT. The V gene is TRBV29-1, the J gene TRBJ2-3, with TRBD2 as a possible D gene (7 bases). This CDR3 spans 16 amino acids. V lost 1 base to trimming and J lost 8 bases, with 22 bases between them. Looked up from germline, CDR1 is SQVTM and CDR2 is ANQGSEA.

This clone has just a few counts. The chain links TRBV25-1 to TRBJ1-2; 7 nucleotides line up with TRBD1. There are 15 residues in the CDR3. V lost 9 bases and J lost 4; bases outside the gene matches: 14. Germline CDR1 is MGHDK and CDR2 is SYGVNS. The CDR3 loop reads CARRETGTRTYGYTF. The CDR3 DNA is TGTGCCAGAAGAGAGACAGGGACTAGAACCTATGGCTACACCTTC.

The chain recombines TRBV19 with TRBJ1-1, with D perhaps matching TRBD1 (5 bases). The V end was cut by 6 bases, the J end by 3 bases, with 14 bases between. The germline gives CDR1 LNHDA, CDR2 SQIVND (reference sequence). The CDR3 covers 14 residues. CDR3 protein: CASRWVGGHTEAFF. Written as DNA, the CDR3 is TGTGCCAGTAGATGGGTCGGGGGACACACTGAAGCTTTCTTT.

This clone occurred a few times. The rearrangement links TRBV4-3 to TRBJ1-1; no clear D gene. Germline CDR1 and CDR2: LGHNA and YSLEER. CDR3 length: 13 amino acids. The V end was cut by 0 bases, the J end by 3 bases, with 5 bases between. The DNA for the CDR3 is TGCGCCAGCAGCCAAGATACGGACACTGAAGCTTTCTTT. Amino acid sequence: CASSQDTDTEAFF.

The chain couples TRBV5-1 to TRBJ2-5, with D tentatively TRBD1 (5 bases). This CDR3 is 13 amino acids long. Per the germline V gene, CDR1 is SGHRS and CDR2 is YFSETQ. Trimming left V 4 bases short and J 2 bases short, with 9 bases between. This CDR3 reads CASSVGVQETQYF. In DNA form, the CDR3 reads TGCGCCAGCAGCGTAGGGGTTCAAGAGACCCAGTACTTC.

This clone was seen a few times. The V call is TRBV19, the J call TRBJ1-1, with D unclear. Deletions cut 0 bases from V and 4 bases from J, with 9 bases between. Germline V lookup: CDR1 LNHDA, CDR2 SQIVND (reference sequence). The CDR3 runs to 14 residues. DNA for the CDR3: TGTGCCAGTAGTATAGATCCCCCGGGCACTGAAGCTTTCTTT. Protein product: CASSIDPPGTEAFF.

In this sample, this clone turned up many times. The V gene is TRBV5-4, the J gene TRBJ2-4; TRBD1 matches at 8 bases. The germline V gene encodes CDR1 SGHNT and CDR2 YYREEE (reference sequence). This CDR3 is built from 15 residues. V lost 4 bases to trimming and J lost 0 bases; unmatched junction nucleotides: 3. The CDR3 spells CASSRDRGAKNIQYF. DNA for the CDR3: TGTGCCAGCAGCCGTGACAGGGGAGCCAAAAACATTCAGTACTTC.

The chain uses TRBV9 and TRBJ1-1, with 7 nucleotides matching TRBD1. Per the germline V gene, CDR1 is SGDLS and CDR2 is YYNGEE. CDR3 size: 15 residues. The V segment lost 3 bases and the J segment 11 bases; nucleotides outside the gene matches: 16. CDR3: CASSAGQAFRSWAFF. The CDR3 DNA is TGTGCCAGCAGCGCTGGACAGGCTTTCAGGTCGTGGGCTTTCTTT.

The sample holds many counts of this clone. V and J are TRBV27 and TRBJ1-2, with 8 bases that match TRBD1. The CDR3 is 11 amino acids. Per the germline V gene, CDR1 is MNHEY and CDR2 is SMNVEV (reference sequence). J was trimmed by 7 bases and V by 6 bases; bases with no gene match: 1. The CDR3 reads CASSDRGGYTF. In nucleotides, the CDR3 is TGTGCCAGCAGCGACAGGGGTGGCTACACCTTC.

V and J are TRBV7-3 and TRBJ2-1, with D possibly being TRBD2 (6 bases). The CDR3 contains 15 residues. Germline assignment: CDR1 SGHTA and CDR2 FQGTGA. Trimming took 0 bases from V and 8 from J, leaving 14 bases between them. The chain's CDR3 is CASSLTRLATDEQFF. Written as DNA, the CDR3 is TGTGCCAGCAGCTTAACTCGCCTAGCGACGGATGAGCAGTTCTTC.

This clone was seen repeatedly, ten times or more. The CDR3 spells CASSNLTARYGYTF. The CDR3 region has the DNA TGTGCCAGCTCAAACCTAACGGCGCGTTATGGCTACACCTTC. The chain employs TRBV18 and TRBJ1-2; D uncertain. Germline CDR1 KGHSH, CDR2 LQKENI. CDR3 length equals 14 residues. With 5 bases removed from V and 5 bases from J, the gap between germline ends came to 15 bases.

The rearrangement uses TRBV6-5 and TRBJ2-7; TRBD1 aligns across 9 bases. After removal of 6 bases from V and 5 bases from J, the junction contained 11 bases not matched to a gene. The V gene's germline CDR1 is MNHEY and CDR2 SVGAGI. The CDR3 consists of 15 residues. As DNA, the CDR3 is TGTGCCAGCAGCCCGTACGGGACAGGGATAGACGAGCAGTACTTC. Protein: CASSPYGTGIDEQYF.

The rearrangement links TRBV7-2 to TRBJ1-5; D is ambiguous. The length of the CDR3 is 14 residues. Trimming stripped 6 bases from V and 6 bases from J, with 15 bases between. CDR1 is SGHTA and CDR2 is FQGNSA in the germline V gene. The CDR3 protein is CASSEGGRGQPQHF. The CDR3 nucleotides read TGTGCCAGCAGTGAAGGTGGACGGGGTCAGCCCCAGCATTTT.

V usage is TRBV7-9 and J usage is TRBJ1-6; D perhaps matches TRBD1 (5 bases). V lost 3 bases to trimming and J lost 5 bases, with 8 bases between them. The CDR3 loop spans 14 amino acids. Germline assignment: CDR1 SEHNR and CDR2 FQNEAQ (reference sequence). CDR3 in amino acids: CASSFGHNNSPLHF. The CDR3 region has the DNA TGTGCCAGCAGCTTTGGACACAATAATTCACCCCTCCACTTT.

J is TRBJ2-3 and V is TRBV2; 7 bases match TRBD2. The CDR3 runs to 15 residues. Germline CDR1 and CDR2: SNHLY and FYNNEI. The V gene end was trimmed by 6 bases and the J gene end by 11 bases; junction bases not matched to a gene: 17. The CDR3 nucleotides read TGTGCCAGCAGCTTGGGGCTAGCGGCTGCTGAAGGGCAGTATTTT. Translating gives CASSLGLAAAEGQYF.

The V gene is TRBV11-2, the J gene TRBJ2-3; D gene ambiguous. Deletions cut 5 bases from V and 0 bases from J, with 15 bases between. The CDR3 is made up of 16 amino acids. Germline lookup yields CDR1 SGHAT and CDR2 FQNNGV. In DNA, the CDR3 is TGTGCCAGCAGCCCGTCGGTTGGGGAAAGCACAGATACGCAGTATTTT. This sequence encodes CASSPSVGESTDTQYF.

This clone was detected ten times or more. The V call is TRBV7-6, the J call TRBJ2-3, with D uncertain. Per germline, CDR1 SGHVS and CDR2 FNYEAQ. Trimming stripped 5 bases from V and 8 bases from J, with 11 bases between. The CDR3 consists of 12 residues. The CDR3 region is CASSPGLGTQYF. The CDR3 region has the DNA TGTGCCAGCAGCCCTGGGCTAGGTACGCAGTATTTT.

The chain employs TRBV19 and TRBJ1-2, with D unclear. This CDR3 comprises 12 residues. V shed 3 bases and J shed 7 bases, with 9 bases lying between them. Germline V gene sequence: CDR1 LNHDA, CDR2 SQIVND (reference sequence). The CDR3 protein is CASSILSSGYTF. DNA for the CDR3: TGTGCCAGTAGTATCTTGAGTTCTGGCTACACCTTC.

The table lists this clone with a few counts. The J gene is TRBJ2-1, the V gene TRBV5-1; 9 bases are a match to TRBD2. The germline gives CDR1 SGHRS, CDR2 YFSETQ. The V and J ends lost 4 bases and 3 bases, in that order; junction bases with no gene match: 8. The CDR3 loop spans 16 amino acids. The CDR3 loop reads CASSPRAGGLYNEQFF. For the CDR3, the DNA is TGCGCCAGCAGCCCCAGAGCGGGGGGTCTCTACAATGAGCAGTTCTTC.